A single T cell receptor (beta chain) is shown here with its context. Assay: immunoSEQ multiplex PCR; the TCRdb copy retains only in-frame clones and omits some. In the table there are tens of thousands of clones, roughly 80% of which are singletons. Trimming took 0 bases from V and 0 from J, leaving 14 bases between them. CDR3 length: 18 amino acids. CDR1 and CDR2 from the germline V gene are ENHRY and SYGVKD. This sample was included in a study of OX40 agonist ivuxolimab in advanced cancers. This clonotype was sampled from an adult with an advanced solid tumor such as melanoma, head and neck, liver or kidney cancer. The source was CD4+ or CD8+ T cells sorted from blood, collected in a trial of the OX40 agonist ivuxolimab. The chain uses TRBV10-3 and TRBJ1-4, with D possibly TRBD1 on 6 matching bases. The CDR3 spells CAISESPGARATNEKLFF. The CDR3, as DNA: TGTGCCATCAGTGAGTCGCCGGGGGCCCGGGCAACTAATGAAAAACTGTTTTTT.